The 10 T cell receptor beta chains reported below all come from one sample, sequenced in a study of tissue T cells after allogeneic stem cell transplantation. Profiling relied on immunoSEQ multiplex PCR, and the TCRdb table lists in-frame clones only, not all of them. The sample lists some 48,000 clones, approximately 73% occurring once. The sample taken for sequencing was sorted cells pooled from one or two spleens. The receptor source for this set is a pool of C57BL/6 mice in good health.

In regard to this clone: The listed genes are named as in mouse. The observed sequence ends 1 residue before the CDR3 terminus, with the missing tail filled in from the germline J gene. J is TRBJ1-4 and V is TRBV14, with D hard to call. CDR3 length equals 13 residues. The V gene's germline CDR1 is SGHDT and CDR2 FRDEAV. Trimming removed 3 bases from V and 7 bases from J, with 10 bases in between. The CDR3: CASSSGVGERLFF. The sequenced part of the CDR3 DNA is TGTGCCAGCAGTTCGGGCGTGGGCGAAAGATTATTT.

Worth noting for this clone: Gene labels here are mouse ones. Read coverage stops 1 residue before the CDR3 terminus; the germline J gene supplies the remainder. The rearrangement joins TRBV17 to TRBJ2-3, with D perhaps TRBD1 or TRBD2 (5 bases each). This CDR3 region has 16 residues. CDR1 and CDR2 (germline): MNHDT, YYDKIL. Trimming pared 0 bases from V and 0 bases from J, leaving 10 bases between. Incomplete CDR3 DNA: TGTGCTAGCAGTAGAGATATGGGGCCTAGTGCAGAAACGCTGTAT. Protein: CASSRDMGPSAETLY. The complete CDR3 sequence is CASSRDMGPSAETLYF.

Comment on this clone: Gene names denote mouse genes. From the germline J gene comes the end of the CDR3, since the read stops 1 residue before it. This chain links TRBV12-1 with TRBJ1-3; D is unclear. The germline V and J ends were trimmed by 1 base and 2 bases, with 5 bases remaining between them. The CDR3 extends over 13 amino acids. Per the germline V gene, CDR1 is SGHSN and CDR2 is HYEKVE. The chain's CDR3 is CASSLGAGNTLYF. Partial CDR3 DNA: TGTGCCAGCTCTCTTGGCGCTGGAAATACGCTCTAT. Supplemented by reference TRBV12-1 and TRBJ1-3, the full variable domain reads DSGVVQSPRHIIKEKGGRSVLTCIPISGHSNVVWYQQTLGKELKFLIQHYEKVERDKGFLPSRFSVQQFDDYHSEMNMSALELEDSAMYFCASSLGAGNTLYFGEGSRLIVV.

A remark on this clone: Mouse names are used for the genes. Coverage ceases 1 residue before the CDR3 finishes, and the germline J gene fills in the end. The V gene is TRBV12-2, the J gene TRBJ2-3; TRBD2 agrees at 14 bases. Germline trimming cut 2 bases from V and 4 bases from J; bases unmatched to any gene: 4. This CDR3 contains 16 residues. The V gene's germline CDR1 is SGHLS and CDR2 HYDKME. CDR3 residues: CASSRGLGGRSETLYF. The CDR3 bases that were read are TGTGCCAGCTCTCGGGGACTGGGGGGGCGCTCAGAAACGCTGTAT.

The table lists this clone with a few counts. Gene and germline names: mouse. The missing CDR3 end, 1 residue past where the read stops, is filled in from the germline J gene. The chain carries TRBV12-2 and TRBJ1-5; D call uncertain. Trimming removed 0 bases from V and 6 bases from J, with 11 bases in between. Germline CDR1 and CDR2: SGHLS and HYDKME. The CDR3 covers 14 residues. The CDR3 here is CASSLEGGGQAPLF. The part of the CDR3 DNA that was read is TGTGCCAGCTCTCTCGAGGGAGGAGGCCAGGCTCCGCTT.

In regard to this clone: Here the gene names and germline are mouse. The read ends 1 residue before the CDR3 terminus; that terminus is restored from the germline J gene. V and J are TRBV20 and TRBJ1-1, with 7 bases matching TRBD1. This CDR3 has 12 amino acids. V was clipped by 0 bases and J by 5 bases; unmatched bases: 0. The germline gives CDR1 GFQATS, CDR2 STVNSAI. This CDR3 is CGARDRGTEVFF. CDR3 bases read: TGTGGTGCTAGGGACAGGGGGACAGAAGTCTTC.

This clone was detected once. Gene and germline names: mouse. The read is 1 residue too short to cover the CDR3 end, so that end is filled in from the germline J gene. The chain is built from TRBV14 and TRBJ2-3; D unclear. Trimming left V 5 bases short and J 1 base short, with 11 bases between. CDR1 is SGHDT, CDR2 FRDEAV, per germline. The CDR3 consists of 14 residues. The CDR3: CASSPGRGAETLYF. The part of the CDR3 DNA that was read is TGTGCCAGCAGCCCCGGAAGGGGTGCAGAAACGCTGTAT.

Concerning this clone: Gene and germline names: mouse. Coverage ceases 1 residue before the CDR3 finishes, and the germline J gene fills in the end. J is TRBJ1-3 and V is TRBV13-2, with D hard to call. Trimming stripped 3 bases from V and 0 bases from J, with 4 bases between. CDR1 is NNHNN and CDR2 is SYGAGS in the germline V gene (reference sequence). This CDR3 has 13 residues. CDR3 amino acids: CASGGYSGNTLYF. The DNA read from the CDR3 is TGTGCCAGCGGTGGTTATTCTGGAAATACGCTCTAT.

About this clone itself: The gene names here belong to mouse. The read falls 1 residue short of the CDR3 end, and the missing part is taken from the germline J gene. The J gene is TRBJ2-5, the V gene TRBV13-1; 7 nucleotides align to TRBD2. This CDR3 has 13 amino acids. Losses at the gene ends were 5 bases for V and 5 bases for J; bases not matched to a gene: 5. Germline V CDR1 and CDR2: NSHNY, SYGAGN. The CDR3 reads CASRPRGGDTQYF. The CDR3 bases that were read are TGTGCCAGCAGGCCCCGGGGGGGAGACACCCAGTAC.

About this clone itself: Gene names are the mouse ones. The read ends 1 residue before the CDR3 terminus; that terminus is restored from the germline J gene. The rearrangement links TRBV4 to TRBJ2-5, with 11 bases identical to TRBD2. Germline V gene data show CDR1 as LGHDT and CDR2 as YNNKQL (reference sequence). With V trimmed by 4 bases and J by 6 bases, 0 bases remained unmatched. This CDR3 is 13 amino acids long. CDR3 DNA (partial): TGTGCCAGCAGCTGGGACTGGGGGGACACCCAGTAC. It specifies CASSWDWGDTQY. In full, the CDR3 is CASSWDWGDTQYF.